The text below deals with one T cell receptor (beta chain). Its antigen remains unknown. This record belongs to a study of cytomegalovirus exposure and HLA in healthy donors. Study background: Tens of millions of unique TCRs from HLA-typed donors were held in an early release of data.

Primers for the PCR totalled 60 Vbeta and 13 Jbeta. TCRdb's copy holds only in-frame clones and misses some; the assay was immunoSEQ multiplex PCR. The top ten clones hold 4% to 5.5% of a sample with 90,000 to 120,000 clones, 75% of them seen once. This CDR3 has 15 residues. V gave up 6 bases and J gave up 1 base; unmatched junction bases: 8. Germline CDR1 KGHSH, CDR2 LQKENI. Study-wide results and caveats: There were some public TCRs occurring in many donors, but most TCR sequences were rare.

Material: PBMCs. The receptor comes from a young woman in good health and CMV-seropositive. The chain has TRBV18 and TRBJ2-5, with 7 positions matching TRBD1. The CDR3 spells CASSRGQALQETQYF. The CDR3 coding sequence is TGTGCCAGCTCGCGAGGACAGGCTCTCCAAGAGACCCAGTACTTC.